Below, 20 T cell receptor beta chains from the same sample are listed, as sequenced in a study of T-cell reconstitution after alpha-beta-depleted transplantation in children. Preparing the TCRbeta library involved the use of unique molecular identifiers. TCRdb used MiXCR to reprocess the PCR reads, holding one entry per CDR3 protein. Of about 600,000 distinct CDR3 sequences listed, about 11% are singletons. The specimen was PBMCs from the stem cell graft donor, collected from the stem cell graft. These TCRs come from a human donor who donated a stem cell graft to a child with acute myeloid leukemia.

The chain links TRBV4-2 to TRBJ2-3; D possibly uses TRBD1 or TRBD2 (6 bases each). Germline lookup yields CDR1 LGHNA and CDR2 YNFKEQ. Trimming shortened V by 0 bases and J by 4 bases, and 14 bases separated the two germline ends. This CDR3 is built from 16 residues. The CDR3 is CASSQEGGIRADTQYF. DNA for the CDR3: TGTGCCAGCAGCCAAGAAGGGGGGATCAGGGCAGATACGCAGTATTTT.

The chain combines TRBV6-5 with TRBJ2-3; the D call may be TRBD1 or TRBD2 (5 bases each). Germline V CDR1 and CDR2: MNHEY, SVGAGI. V lost 2 bases to trimming and J lost 9 bases, with 12 bases between them. CDR3 length: 13 amino acids. CDR3 residues: CASSYGTWGTQYF. CDR3 sequence (DNA): TGTGCCAGCAGTTACGGGACCTGGGGGACGCAGTATTTT.

This clonotype has more than one count but fewer than ten. This sequence joins TRBV6-5 and TRBJ2-4; tentatively, D is TRBD1 (6 bases). Germline V lookup: CDR1 MNHEY, CDR2 SVGAGI. V was pared by 11 bases and J by 5 bases, with 13 bases between. The CDR3 loop spans 12 amino acids. The CDR3 nucleotides are TGTGCCGGGGGCGAGGGGGAAAACATTCAGTACTTC. Encoded protein: CAGGEGENIQYF.

V usage is TRBV7-9 and J usage is TRBJ2-7, with 8 positions matching TRBD2. The germline gives CDR1 SEHNR, CDR2 FQNEAQ (reference sequence). The CDR3 spans 15 residues. The ends lost 5 bases at V and 2 bases at J; junction bases unmatched: 8. CDR3 in amino acids: CASSRTSPEPYEQYF. The CDR3 DNA reads TGTGCCAGCAGCCGGACTAGCCCTGAACCCTACGAGCAGTACTTC.

This clonotype was seen at least ten times. CDR3 coding DNA: TGTGCCAGCAGCCAACAGGGGGCAGATACGCAGTATTTT. Its translation is CASSQQGADTQYF. V gene TRBV28 combines with J gene TRBJ2-3, with 8 bases that match TRBD1. Germline V gives CDR1 MDHEN, CDR2 SYDVKM. The CDR3 is 13 residues long. The junction had 3 bases not matched to a gene; V was cut back by 6 bases and J by 4 bases. The full variable domain, completed using reference TRBV28 and TRBJ2-3, is DVKVTQSSRYLVKRTGEKVFLECVQDMDHENMFWYRQDPGLGLRLIYFSYDVKMKEKGDIPEGYSVSREKKERFSLILESASTNQTSMYLCASSQQGADTQYFGPGTRLTVL.

The table lists this clonotype with many counts. The chain recombines TRBV12-3 or TRBV12-4 with TRBJ2-7; the D is unclear. V was pared by 3 bases and J by 6 bases, with 12 bases between. The CDR3 contains 13 residues. The DNA of the CDR3 is TGTGCCAGCAGTTTTCGGGTCTCGGGCGAGCAGTACTTC. The encoded protein is CASSFRVSGEQYF.

This clonotype was found many times. The rearrangement links TRBV10-3 to TRBJ1-1, with TRBD1 matching over 7 bases. From germline, CDR1 is ENHRY and CDR2 SYGVKD. Losses at the gene ends were 5 bases for V and 5 bases for J; bases not matched to a gene: 8. The CDR3 has 14 amino acids. CDR3 sequence (DNA): TGTGCCATCAGTCGACAGGGTCGAGAGACTGAAGCTTTCTTT. As protein: CAISRQGRETEAFF.

This clonotype was detected a few times. The DNA of the CDR3 is TGCGCCAGCAGCTTGGTAGACAGGGCATTGGATGGTGAGCAGTTCTTC. Translating it yields CASSLVDRALDGEQFF. The rearrangement links TRBV5-1 to TRBJ2-1; 7 bases agree with TRBD1. With 0 bases clipped from V and 9 bases from J, the junction kept 12 bases outside the gene matches. Germline V gene sequence: CDR1 SGHRS, CDR2 YFSETQ. The CDR3 runs 16 residues.

Ten or more counts support this clonotype. This rearrangement joins TRBV20-1 to TRBJ2-7; TRBD2 might be the D (7 bases). CDR3 length: 16 residues. V dropped 6 bases and J dropped 3 bases, with 24 bases sitting between them. The V gene's germline CDR1 is DFQATT and CDR2 SNEGSKA (reference sequence). The CDR3 region has the DNA TGCAGTGCCAACCGACCCTTCGGGGGGCGGTTCTACGAGCAGTACTTC. Amino acids: CSANRPFGGRFYEQYF.

The sample holds a few counts of this clonotype. The chain links TRBV3-1 to TRBJ2-7, with D hard to call. Trimming shortened V by 3 bases and J by 6 bases, and 12 bases separated the two germline ends. The germline CDR1 and CDR2 sequences are LGHDT and YNNKEL (reference sequence). The CDR3 length is 13 residues. In nucleotides, the CDR3 is TGTGCCAGCAGCCACTCGACTGTCGCCGAGCAGTACTTC. This sequence encodes CASSHSTVAEQYF.

J is TRBJ2-1 and V is TRBV29-1, with TRBD2 identical over 10 bases. This CDR3 has 15 residues. Germline lookup yields CDR1 SQVTM and CDR2 ANQGSEA. Trimming at V came to 7 bases and at J to 5 bases, leaving 11 bases not matched to a gene. This CDR3 is CSAKGLAGVDNEQFF. DNA for the CDR3: TGCAGCGCAAAGGGGCTAGCGGGAGTTGACAATGAGCAGTTCTTC.

This clonotype was detected a few times. This sequence joins TRBV2 and TRBJ2-7; TRBD1 agrees at 9 bases. Germline CDR1 and CDR2: SNHLY and FYNNEI. This CDR3 region has 13 residues. Trimming cost V 8 bases and J 3 bases; bases outside gene matches: 5. Written as DNA, the CDR3 is TGTGCCAGCGGGACAGGGAAGGACTACGAGCAGTACTTC. It codes for CASGTGKDYEQYF.

The chain combines TRBV20-1 with TRBJ1-3; the D is unclear. The CDR3 totals 16 residues. The germline V gene has CDR1 DFQATT and CDR2 SNEGSKA (reference sequence). Trimming took 1 base from V and 0 from J, leaving 13 bases between them. CDR3 DNA sequence: TGCAGTGCTAGAGCCGGAGGATCGTCCTCTGGAAACACCATATATTTT. The encoded protein is CSARAGGSSSGNTIYF.

The chain has TRBV7-9 and TRBJ1-6; D is possibly TRBD1 (5 bases). Trimming stripped 6 bases from V and 9 bases from J, with 9 bases between. CDR3 length equals 12 residues. Germline V gene lookup returns CDR1 SEHNR and CDR2 FQNEAQ (reference sequence). DNA of the CDR3: TGTGCCAGCAGGGAGGGGAGTTCACCCCTCCACTTT. Residues: CASREGSSPLHF.

This clonotype was seen only a few times. The genes are TRBV20-1 and TRBJ1-5, with 8 bases matching TRBD1. The CDR3 is 15 amino acids. Germline loops: CDR1 DFQATT, CDR2 SNEGSKA (reference sequence). V was clipped by 3 bases and J by 4 bases; unmatched bases: 8. CDR3 coding DNA: TGCAGTGCTAGGCAGACAGGGGCCGAAAATCAGCCCCAGCATTTT. Encoded protein: CSARQTGAENQPQHF.

The chain has TRBV9 and TRBJ2-3; D gene unclear. V was cut by 4 bases and J by 4 bases, with 22 bases left in between. There are 17 residues in the CDR3. The germline gives CDR1 SGDLS, CDR2 YYNGEE. The DNA for the CDR3 is TGTGCCAGCAGCATATCCCCCTCGACTGATTCAGCAGATACGCAGTATTTT. It yields the protein CASSISPSTDSADTQYF.

This clonotype has a handful of counts. This chain uses TRBV5-1 with TRBJ2-1; 8 bases agree with TRBD2. Germline values: CDR1 SGHRS, CDR2 YFSETQ. The CDR3 is 15 residues long. Losses at the gene ends were 0 bases for V and 6 bases for J; bases not matched to a gene: 5. The CDR3 DNA reads TGCGCCAGCAGCTTGGACGGGCTAGCGGGCAATGAGCAGTTCTTC. Translating gives CASSLDGLAGNEQFF.

This clonotype was seen a handful of times. The V and J genes are TRBV6-2 or TRBV6-3 and TRBJ1-1; D is uncertain. The ends were cut back, 1 base at V and 4 bases at J, with 10 bases in the middle. CDR1 is MNHEY and CDR2 is SVGEGT in the germline V gene. The CDR3 runs 14 residues. CDR3 sequence (DNA): TGTGCCAGCAGTTACTTTAGGGATTTCACTGAAGCTTTCTTT. Protein: CASSYFRDFTEAFF.

At least ten counts were recorded for this clonotype. This chain joins TRBV28 and TRBJ2-1; D unresolved. Germline assignment: CDR1 MDHEN and CDR2 SYDVKM. The CDR3 has 12 amino acids. With 5 bases removed from V and 10 bases from J, the gap between germline ends came to 12 bases. The CDR3 sequence: CASSDSFEEQFF. The CDR3 DNA sequence: TGTGCCAGCAGTGACTCTTTTGAAGAGCAGTTCTTC. Full variable domain (remainder filled in from reference TRBV28 and TRBJ2-1): DVKVTQSSRYLVKRTGEKVFLECVQDMDHENMFWYRQDPGLGLRLIYFSYDVKMKEKGDIPEGYSVSREKKERFSLILESASTNQTSMYLCASSDSFEEQFFGPGTRLTVL.

The sample holds a few counts of this clonotype. V is TRBV9 and J is TRBJ2-2; 8 bases match TRBD2. The CDR3 runs to 18 residues. Germline CDR1 reads SGDLS; CDR2 reads YYNGEE. The J segment lost 2 bases and the V segment lost 3 bases, leaving 12 bases of the junction unmatched. CDR3 nucleotide sequence: TGTGCCAGCAGCGACCCGGGACTAGATCGGGGAAACACCGGGGAGCTGTTTTTT. Its translation: CASSDPGLDRGNTGELFF.